These 9 T cell receptor beta chains came from one sample sequenced in a study of cytomegalovirus exposure and HLA in healthy donors. In the PCR, 60 Vbeta and 13 Jbeta primers were used. The repertoire was sequenced with immunoSEQ multiplex PCR; TCRdb's copy has only in-frame clones and lacks some. The repertoire holds around 120,000 clones, approximately 9.4% seen once, with less than 4% in the top ten. Sequencing input: PBMCs. These receptors were taken from a man younger than 40 in good health and CMV-seronegative.

The chain is built from TRBV11-2 and TRBJ2-2, with TRBD1 identical over 7 bases. CDR3 length: 15 amino acids. Germline CDR1 and CDR2: SGHAT and FQNNGV. V trimming: 6 bases; J trimming: 3 bases; junction bases outside the gene matches: 7. In nucleotides, the CDR3 is TGTGCCAGCAGTTGGAAGACAGGGTACACCGGGGAGCTGTTTTTT. This gives the protein CASSWKTGYTGELFF.

This clone was counted between two and nine times. This chain joins TRBV4-3 and TRBJ1-1; D is uncertain. Trimming cost V 2 bases and J 5 bases, with 9 bases left between them. CDR1 is LGHNA and CDR2 is YSLEER in the germline V gene. The CDR3 is 13 amino acids. In nucleotides, the CDR3 is TGCGCCAGCAGCCAAACAGTTGGGACTGAAGCTTTCTTT. This gives the protein CASSQTVGTEAFF.

In its sample, this clone was seen a few times. J is TRBJ2-3 and V is TRBV9; D possibly corresponds to TRBD1 (6 bases). Germline lookup yields CDR1 SGDLS and CDR2 YYNGEE. The CDR3 length is 16 residues. V shed 2 bases and J shed 2 bases, with 15 bases lying between them. The DNA of the CDR3 is TGTGCCAGCAGCGTGAACCAGGGGCCCGTCACAGATACGCAGTATTTT. The encoded protein is CASSVNQGPVTDTQYF.

The CDR3 region has the DNA TGTGCCAGCAGTTACCGGCGGGAGCTGAACAATGAGCAGTTCTTC. It is translated as CASSYRRELNNEQFF. This chain connects TRBV6-6 to TRBJ2-1, with 7 nucleotides matching TRBD2. The CDR3 extends over 15 amino acids. Trimming at V came to 2 bases and at J to 5 bases, leaving 6 bases not matched to a gene. Germline V gene lookup returns CDR1 MNHNY and CDR2 SVGAGI (reference sequence).

V usage is TRBV5-4 and J usage is TRBJ1-1; the match to TRBD1 covers 7 bases. With V trimmed by 3 bases and J by 4 bases, 9 bases remained unmatched. There are 15 residues in the CDR3. Per germline, CDR1 SGHNT and CDR2 YYREEE (reference sequence). The CDR3 is CASSSPGGIVTEAFF. CDR3 nucleotides: TGTGCCAGCAGCTCCCCAGGGGGTATCGTCACTGAAGCTTTCTTT.

CDR3 amino acids: CASSLGGQGARGTEAFF. The CDR3 bases are TGTGCCAGCAGCTTGGGGGGACAGGGGGCGCGCGGCACTGAAGCTTTCTTT. The J gene is TRBJ1-1, the V gene TRBV5-4; TRBD1 agrees at 12 bases. V dropped 0 bases and J dropped 4; count of bases not matched to a gene: 7. Germline V CDR1 and CDR2: SGHNT, YYREEE (reference sequence). CDR3 length equals 17 residues.

This clone appeared a few times. This chain connects TRBV7-9 to TRBJ1-5; 8 positions match TRBD1. This CDR3 comprises 12 residues. The V gene's germline CDR1 is SEHNR and CDR2 FQNEAQ (reference sequence). The V and J ends lost 4 bases and 8 bases, in that order; junction bases with no gene match: 1. CDR3 nucleotide sequence: TGTGCCAGCAGCTGGGGACAGGAGCCCCAGCATTTT. This codes for CASSWGQEPQHF.

The V gene is TRBV5-4, the J gene TRBJ2-1; D gene uncertain. This CDR3 spans 13 amino acids. Germline V gene lookup returns CDR1 SGHNT and CDR2 YYREEE (reference sequence). Trimming stripped 4 bases from V and 4 bases from J, with 9 bases between. The CDR3 protein is CASSPAAYNEQFF. The CDR3 region has the DNA TGTGCCAGCAGCCCCGCAGCGTACAATGAGCAGTTCTTC.

This clone was recorded at least ten times. V and J are TRBV4-1 and TRBJ2-1; maybe TRBD1 (6 bases). Germline CDR1 is MGHRA and CDR2 is YSYEKL. V lost 2 bases to trimming and J lost 7 bases, with 15 bases between them. The CDR3 length is 15 residues. The CDR3 DNA sequence: TGCGCCAGCAGCCAACAACCACAAGGGGGTAATGAGCAGTTCTTC. Encoded protein: CASSQQPQGGNEQFF.